Presented here are 15 T cell receptor beta chains from one specimen sequenced in a study of T cells in Graves' hyperthyroidism and ophthalmopathy. Amplification of TCR beta CDR3 regions used RNA as the template. In the first-round RT-PCR of the TCR CDR3, the HTBI primer set was used. In TCRdb, the multiplex PCR reads were re-called with MiXCR into one record per CDR3 protein. This sample has 250,000 or so distinct CDR3 sequences, with 12% to 15% found just once. Material for sequencing was blood. These receptors were taken from a woman aged 45-60 years with Graves' hyperthyroidism that later progressed to Graves' ophthalmopathy.

The CDR3, as DNA: TGCAGTGCACGTGTCCCGGGACTAGCGGGAGAATGGGACCAAGAGACCCAGTACTTC. It is translated as CSARVPGLAGEWDQETQYF. The chain carries TRBV20-1 and TRBJ2-5, with TRBD2 matching over 14 bases. CDR1 and CDR2 from the germline V gene are DFQATT and SNEGSKA (reference sequence). CDR3 length equals 19 residues. J was trimmed by 0 bases and V by 6 bases; bases with no gene match: 15.

This clonotype came up many times. The chain carries TRBV6-1 and TRBJ1-5; TRBD1 is a possible D gene (5 bases). Germline V lookup: CDR1 MNHNS, CDR2 SASEGT. With 7 bases removed from V and 2 bases from J, the gap between germline ends came to 9 bases. The CDR3 loop spans 13 amino acids. DNA of the CDR3: TGTGCCAGCACGGGGCAGGGCAATCAGCCCCAGCATTTT. Residues: CASTGQGNQPQHF.

This clonotype was seen at least ten times. One end of the junction fails to match germline, which may point to a read error. The chain has TRBV2 and TRBJ2-7, with 8 nucleotides matching TRBD2. CDR1 and CDR2 from the germline V gene are SNHLY and FYNNEI. This CDR3 region has 11 residues. Here the CDR3 reads CASSGGYEQYF. CDR3 in DNA: TGCGCCAGCAGCGGGGGTTACGAGCAGTACTTC.

This chain connects TRBV5-6 to TRBJ1-4, with D uncertain. The CDR3 is 12 amino acids. Deletions cut 4 bases from V and 2 bases from J, with 3 bases between. Germline CDR1 reads SGHDT; CDR2 reads YYEEEE. This chain's CDR3 is CASSATNEKLFF. CDR3 sequence (DNA): TGTGCCAGCAGCGCCACTAATGAAAAACTGTTTTTT.

This clonotype was counted between two and nine times. The CDR3: CASSVDRQNYGYTF. The CDR3, as DNA: TGTGCCAGCAGTGTCGACCGTCAAAACTATGGCTACACCTTC. The rearrangement joins TRBV2 to TRBJ1-2; D not resolved. Trimming took 4 bases from V and 2 from J, leaving 11 bases between them. Germline loops: CDR1 SNHLY, CDR2 FYNNEI. The length of the CDR3 is 14 residues.

The CDR3 DNA sequence: TGTGCCAGCAGCCTCGGGACAGGGTTATTAGGTGGCTACACCTTC. Translating it yields CASSLGTGLLGGYTF. The chain combines TRBV14 with TRBJ1-2, with 9 bases fitting TRBD1. V trimming: 4 bases; J trimming: 7 bases; junction bases outside the gene matches: 10. CDR3 size: 15 residues. Germline V gene data show CDR1 as SGHDN and CDR2 as FVKESK.

This clonotype was recorded many times. J is TRBJ1-1 and V is TRBV20-1; D gene uncertain. Germline V gene lookup returns CDR1 DFQATT and CDR2 SNEGSKA (reference sequence). The CDR3 extends over 15 amino acids. Trimming pared 1 base from V and 3 bases from J, leaving 15 bases between. The CDR3 region is CSARGTGRSYTEAFF. CDR3 DNA: TGCAGTGCTAGAGGTACCGGTAGATCTTACACTGAAGCTTTCTTT.

Comment on this clonotype: With a much larger clone just one base away, this may be a read error. The CDR3 sequence is CASGPHLDTEAFF. CDR3 nucleotides: TGCGCCAGCGGCCCCCACTTAGACACTGAAGCTTTCTTT. The rearrangement links TRBV5-1 to TRBJ1-1, with D hard to call. Looked up from germline, CDR1 is SGHRS and CDR2 is YFSETQ. The CDR3 covers 13 residues. V lost 7 bases and J lost 3, with 13 bases in between.

The gene calls are TRBV7-8 and TRBJ2-1, with 7 bases aligning to TRBD2. CDR1 and CDR2 from the germline V gene are SGHVS and FQNEAQ. The length of the CDR3 is 16 residues. V shed 5 bases and J 5 bases; nucleotides not matched to a gene: 12. CDR3 nucleotides: TGTGCCAGCAGCGTTCTGGGGCTAGCGGACCACAATGAGCAGTTCTTC. Amino acids: CASSVLGLADHNEQFF.

The chain recombines TRBV6-2 or TRBV6-3 with TRBJ1-2, with D tentatively TRBD1 (5 bases). CDR1 and CDR2 from the germline V gene are MNHEY and SVGEGT. The CDR3 is made up of 15 amino acids. The CDR3: CSSSYDGTSNYGYTF. CDR3 bases: TGTTCTAGCAGTTACGACGGGACTTCTAACTATGGCTACACCTTC.

This clonotype has just one count. V and J are TRBV11-2 and TRBJ1-1; 10 nucleotides agree with TRBD1. The germline V gene encodes CDR1 SGHAT and CDR2 FQNNGV. The J segment lost 6 bases and the V segment lost 5 bases, leaving 12 bases of the junction unmatched. The CDR3 extends over 16 amino acids. DNA of the CDR3: TGTGCCAGCAGCCCGACAGGGGGCAGAGCCAACGCTGAAGCTTTCTTT. It translates to CASSPTGGRANAEAFF.

As regards this clonotype: A read error is possible here, since a much larger clone lies one base away. CDR3 sequence: CASSPSPLHF. The DNA of the CDR3 is TGTGCCAGCTCACCTTCACCCCTCCACTTT. The chain combines TRBV3-1 with TRBJ1-6; D is unresolved. Germline CDR1 and CDR2: LGHDT and YNNKEL (reference sequence). V lost 8 bases and J 9 bases, leaving 5 bases between the germline ends. The CDR3 is 10 residues long.

A word on this clonotype: A read error may produce the germline difference seen at one junction end. The genes are TRBV3-1 and TRBJ2-5, with 8 bases identical to TRBD2. CDR3 size: 15 residues. Germline lookup yields CDR1 LGHDT and CDR2 YNNKEL (reference sequence). CDR3 residues: CASIRASGRQETRYF. The CDR3 coding sequence is TGTGCCAGCATCAGGGCTAGCGGGCGCCAAGAGACCCGGTACTTC.

This clonotype was counted between two and nine times. The V and J genes are TRBV20-1 and TRBJ1-4; D is perhaps TRBD1 (5 bases). The CDR3 totals 14 residues. V lost 4 bases to trimming and J lost 7 bases, with 16 bases between them. Germline assignment: CDR1 DFQATT and CDR2 SNEGSKA (reference sequence). CDR3 sequence reads: CSAKTQGGAEKLFF. The CDR3 DNA sequence: TGCAGTGCTAAAACTCAGGGAGGGGCTGAAAAACTGTTTTTT.

This chain connects TRBV18 to TRBJ1-4; TRBD1 matches at 11 bases. This CDR3 is 14 amino acids long. CDR1 and CDR2 from the germline V gene are KGHSH and LQKENI. Unmatched junction bases numbered 5, after V lost 6 bases and J lost 8 bases. Here the CDR3 reads CASSHGQGAEKLFF. CDR3 in DNA: TGTGCCAGCTCCCACGGACAGGGGGCAGAAAAACTGTTTTTT.